The present T cell receptor (beta chain) was sequenced within a study of response to subunit inactivated influenza vaccine. Study observations and caveats: Authors suggested seasonal influenza vaccinations each recruit few new T cells.

From the RT-PCR reads, TCRdb called clonotypes with MiXCR, one entry per CDR3 protein. The sample lists about 700,000 distinct CDR3 sequences; approximately 13% were seen once. This clonotype was observed a few times. Its antigen remains unknown. Germline V lookup: CDR1 DFQATT, CDR2 SNEGSKA (reference sequence). V lost 7 bases, J lost 2 bases, and 3 bases stayed unmatched. This CDR3 contains 12 residues. The chain couples TRBV20-1 to TRBJ2-7, with 9 bases that match TRBD2. The sample here was PBMCs from blood, taken 14 to 15 days before vaccination. This sequence originates from a man between 50 and 59 years old who received an inactivated influenza vaccine. The CDR3 DNA sequence: TGCAGTGGTTCTAGCGGGGCCTACGAGCAGTACTTC. Amino acid sequence: CSGSSGAYEQYF.